The 5 T cell receptor beta chains below all came from one sample that was sequenced in a study of blood T cell repertoires in COVID-19. Sequencing was performed with immunoSEQ multiplex PCR; in TCRdb, only in-frame clones are kept and a portion is missing. The sample includes hundreds of thousands of clones, 65% to 85% of them seen just once. Material: peripheral blood. The source is a woman aged 45 to 65 with acute or convalescent COVID-19.

The chain is built from TRBV5-6 and TRBJ2-3; the match to TRBD2 covers 7 bases. The germline V gene encodes CDR1 SGHDT and CDR2 YYEEEE. This CDR3 has 16 amino acids. Trimming removed 0 bases from V and 1 base from J; junction bases left unmatched: 5. Here the CDR3 reads CASSLVGEGGTDTQYF. The CDR3 bases are TGTGCCAGCAGCTTGGTGGGGGAGGGTGGCACAGATACGCAGTATTTT. Full variable domain (missing parts from reference TRBV5-6 and TRBJ2-3): DAGVTQSPTHLIKTRGQQVTLRCSPKSGHDTVSWYQQALGQGPQFIFQYYEEEERQRGNFPDRFSGHQFPNYSSELNVNALLLGDSALYLCASSLVGEGGTDTQYFGPGTRLTVL.

V gene TRBV19 combines with J gene TRBJ2-7, with a tentative D call TRBD2 (5 bases). V was clipped by 3 bases and J by 5 bases, with 14 bases between them. The CDR3 has 14 residues. The germline V gene encodes CDR1 LNHDA and CDR2 SQIVND (reference sequence). DNA of the CDR3: TGTGCCAGTAGTATGGTGGGAGTGAGTCACGAGCAGTACTTC. Its translation is CASSMVGVSHEQYF.

This chain connects TRBV11-2 to TRBJ2-7; D remains ambiguous. Per germline, CDR1 SGHAT and CDR2 FQNNGV. The CDR3 consists of 14 residues. The V and J ends lost 5 bases and 3 bases respectively, with 14 bases between them. The CDR3 DNA follows: TGTGCCAGCAGCCGCCCCCCCACAAGCTACGAGCAGTACTTC. Translation: CASSRPPTSYEQYF.

This clone was picked up a small number of times. V is TRBV28 and J is TRBJ2-2; TRBD2 matches 11 bases. V lost 4 bases and J lost 4; bases outside the gene matches: 5. From germline, CDR1 is MDHEN and CDR2 SYDVKM. The CDR3 loop spans 16 amino acids. CDR3 nucleotides: TGTGCCAGCAGTTCCTGGACTAGCGGGCCCACCGGGGAGCTGTTTTTT. Protein: CASSSWTSGPTGELFF.

The chain links TRBV5-1 to TRBJ2-3; 7 nucleotides agree with TRBD1. J lost 3 bases, V lost 4 bases, and 8 bases had no gene match. The CDR3 length is 15 residues. The V gene's germline CDR1 is SGHRS and CDR2 YFSETQ. Here the CDR3 DNA reads TGCGCCAGCAGCCCCAGACGACAGGGTACAGATACGCAGTATTTT. Its protein product is CASSPRRQGTDTQYF.